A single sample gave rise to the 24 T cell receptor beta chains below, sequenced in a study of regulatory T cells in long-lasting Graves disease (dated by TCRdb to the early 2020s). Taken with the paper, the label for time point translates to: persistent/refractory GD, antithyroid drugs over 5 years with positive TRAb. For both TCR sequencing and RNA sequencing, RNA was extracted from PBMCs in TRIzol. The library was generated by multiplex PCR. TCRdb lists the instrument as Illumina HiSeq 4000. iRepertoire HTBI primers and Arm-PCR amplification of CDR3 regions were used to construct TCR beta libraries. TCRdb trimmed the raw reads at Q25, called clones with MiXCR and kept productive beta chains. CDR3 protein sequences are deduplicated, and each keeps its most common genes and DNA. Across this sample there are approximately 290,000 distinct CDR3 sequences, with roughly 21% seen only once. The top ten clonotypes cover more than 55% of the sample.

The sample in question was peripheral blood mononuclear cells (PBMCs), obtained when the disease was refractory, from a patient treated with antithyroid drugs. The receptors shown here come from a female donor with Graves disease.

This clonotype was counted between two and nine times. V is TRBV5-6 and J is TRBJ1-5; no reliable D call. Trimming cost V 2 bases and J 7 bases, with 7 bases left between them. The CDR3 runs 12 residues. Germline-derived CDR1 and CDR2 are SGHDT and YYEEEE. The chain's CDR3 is CASSFIGQPQHF. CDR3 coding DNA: TGTGCCAGCAGCTTTATCGGCCAGCCCCAGCATTTT.

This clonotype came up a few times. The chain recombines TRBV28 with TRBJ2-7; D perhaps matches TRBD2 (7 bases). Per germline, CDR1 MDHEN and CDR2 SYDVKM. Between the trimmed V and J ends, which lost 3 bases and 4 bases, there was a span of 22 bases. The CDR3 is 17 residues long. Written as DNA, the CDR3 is TGTGCCAGCAGTTTGGGGGGGGGTGAGGGGGGAAGGTACGAGCAGTACTTC. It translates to CASSLGGGEGGRYEQYF.

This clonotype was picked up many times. CDR3 loop: CASSQERGYTEAFF. Here the CDR3 DNA reads TGTGCCAGCAGCCAAGAGAGAGGGTACACTGAAGCTTTCTTT. J is TRBJ1-1 and V is TRBV3-1; no definite D call. The CDR3 has 14 residues. Between the trimmed V and J ends, which lost 0 bases and 3 bases, there was a span of 8 bases. Germline V CDR1 and CDR2: LGHDT, YNNKEL (reference sequence).

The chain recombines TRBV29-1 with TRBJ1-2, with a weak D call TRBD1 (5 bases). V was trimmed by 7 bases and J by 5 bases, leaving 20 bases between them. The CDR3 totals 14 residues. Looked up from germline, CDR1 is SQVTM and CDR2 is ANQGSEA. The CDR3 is CSAGTGHDNYGYTF. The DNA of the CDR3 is TGCAGCGCGGGTACCGGACACGACAATTATGGCTACACCTTC.

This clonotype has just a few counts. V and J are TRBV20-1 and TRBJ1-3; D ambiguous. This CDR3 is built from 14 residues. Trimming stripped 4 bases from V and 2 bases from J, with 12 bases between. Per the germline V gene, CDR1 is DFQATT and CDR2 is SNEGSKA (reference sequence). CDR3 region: CSATPVGTGNTIYF. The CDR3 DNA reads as TGCAGTGCTACTCCTGTAGGGACTGGAAACACCATATATTTT.

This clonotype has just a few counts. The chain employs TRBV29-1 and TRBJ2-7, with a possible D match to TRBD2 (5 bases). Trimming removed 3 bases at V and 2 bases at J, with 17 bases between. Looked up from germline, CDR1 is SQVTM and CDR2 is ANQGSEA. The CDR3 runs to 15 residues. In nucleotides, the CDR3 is TGCAGCGTTGAGGGCGCGGAGGACGACCCCTACGAGCAGTACTTC. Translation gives CSVEGAEDDPYEQYF.

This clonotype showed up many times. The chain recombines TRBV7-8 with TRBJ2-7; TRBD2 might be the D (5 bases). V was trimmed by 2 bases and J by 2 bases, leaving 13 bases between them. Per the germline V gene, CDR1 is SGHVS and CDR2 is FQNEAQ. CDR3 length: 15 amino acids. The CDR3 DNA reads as TGTGCCAGCAGCTTATCGAGGGTAGGACCCTACGAGCAGTACTTC. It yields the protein CASSLSRVGPYEQYF.

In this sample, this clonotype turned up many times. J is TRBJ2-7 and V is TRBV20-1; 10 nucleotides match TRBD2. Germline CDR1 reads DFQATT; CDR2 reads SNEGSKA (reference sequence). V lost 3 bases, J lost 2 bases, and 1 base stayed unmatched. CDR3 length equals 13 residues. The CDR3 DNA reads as TGCAGTGCTAGCACTAGCGGGGCCTACGAGCAGTACTTC. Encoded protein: CSASTSGAYEQYF.

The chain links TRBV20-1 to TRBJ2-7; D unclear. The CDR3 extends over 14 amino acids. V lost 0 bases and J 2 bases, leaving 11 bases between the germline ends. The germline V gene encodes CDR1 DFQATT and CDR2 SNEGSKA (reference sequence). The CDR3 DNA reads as TGCAGTGCTAGAGAATTGGATCTAACCTACGAGCAGTACTTC. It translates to CSARELDLTYEQYF.

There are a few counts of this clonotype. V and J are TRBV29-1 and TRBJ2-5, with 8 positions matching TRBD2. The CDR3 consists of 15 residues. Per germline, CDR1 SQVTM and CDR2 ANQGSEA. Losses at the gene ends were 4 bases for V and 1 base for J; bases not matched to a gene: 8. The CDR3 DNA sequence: TGCAGCGTTGGGGTCGGGGGGGGAATCCAAGAGACCCAGTACTTC. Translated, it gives CSVGVGGGIQETQYF. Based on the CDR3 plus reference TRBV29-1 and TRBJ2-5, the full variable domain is SAVISQKPSRDICQRGTSLTIQCQVDSQVTMMFWYRQQPGQSLTLIATANQGSEATYESGFVIDKFPISRPNLTFSTLTVSNMSPEDSSIYLCSVGVGGGIQETQYFGPGTRLLVL.

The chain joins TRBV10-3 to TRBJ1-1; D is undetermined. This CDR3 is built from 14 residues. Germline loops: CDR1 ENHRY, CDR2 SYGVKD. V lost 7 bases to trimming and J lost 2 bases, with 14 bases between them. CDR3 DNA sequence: TGTGCCATCACCCCGTTCCCGGGAAACACTGAAGCTTTCTTT. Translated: CAITPFPGNTEAFF.

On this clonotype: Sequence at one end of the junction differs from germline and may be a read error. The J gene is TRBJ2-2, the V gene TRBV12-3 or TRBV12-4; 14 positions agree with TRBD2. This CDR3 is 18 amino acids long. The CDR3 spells CASSPQRLAGGNTGGLFF. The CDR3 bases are TGTGCCAGCAGTCCACAGAGACTAGCGGGAGGGAACACCGGGGGGCTGTTTTTT.

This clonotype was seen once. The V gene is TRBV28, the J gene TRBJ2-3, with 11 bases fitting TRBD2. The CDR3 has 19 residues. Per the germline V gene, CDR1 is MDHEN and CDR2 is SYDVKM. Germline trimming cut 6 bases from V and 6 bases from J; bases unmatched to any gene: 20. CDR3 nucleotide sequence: TGTGCCAGCAGCCGGGGAGGGCTAGCGGGAGGATCAAGTTCGGATACGCAGTATTTT. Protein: CASSRGGLAGGSSSDTQYF.

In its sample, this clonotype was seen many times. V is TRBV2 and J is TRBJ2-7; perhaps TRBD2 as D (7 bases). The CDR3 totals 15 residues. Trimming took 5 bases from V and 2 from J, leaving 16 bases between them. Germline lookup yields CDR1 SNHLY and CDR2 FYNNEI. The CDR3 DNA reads TGTGCCAGCAGTAGCCCGGCCGGGGGGCCCTACGAGCAGTACTTC. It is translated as CASSSPAGGPYEQYF.

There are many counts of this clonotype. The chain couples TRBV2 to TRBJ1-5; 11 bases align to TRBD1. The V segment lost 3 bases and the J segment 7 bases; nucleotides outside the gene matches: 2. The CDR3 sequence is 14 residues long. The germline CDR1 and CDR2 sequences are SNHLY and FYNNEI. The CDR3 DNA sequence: TGTGCCAGCAGTGATGGACAGGGGGCACAGCCCCAGCATTTT. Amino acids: CASSDGQGAQPQHF.

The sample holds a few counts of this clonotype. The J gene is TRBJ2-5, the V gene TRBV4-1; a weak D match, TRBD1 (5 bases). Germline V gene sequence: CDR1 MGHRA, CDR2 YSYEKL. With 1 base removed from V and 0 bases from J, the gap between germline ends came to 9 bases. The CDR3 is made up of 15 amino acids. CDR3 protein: CASSQGTTHQETQYF. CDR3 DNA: TGCGCCAGCAGCCAAGGGACAACCCACCAAGAGACCCAGTACTTC.

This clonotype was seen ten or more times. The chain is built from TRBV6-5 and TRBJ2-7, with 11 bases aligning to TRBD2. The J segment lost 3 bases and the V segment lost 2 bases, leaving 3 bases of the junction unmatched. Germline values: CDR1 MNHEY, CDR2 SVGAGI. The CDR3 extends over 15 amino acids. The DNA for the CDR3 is TGTGCCAGCAGTTACGGGACTAGCGGTAACTACGAGCAGTACTTC. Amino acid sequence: CASSYGTSGNYEQYF.

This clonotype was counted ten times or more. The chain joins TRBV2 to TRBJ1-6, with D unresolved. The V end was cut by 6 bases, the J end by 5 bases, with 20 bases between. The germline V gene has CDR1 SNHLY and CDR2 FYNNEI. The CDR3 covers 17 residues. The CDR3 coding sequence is TGTGCCAGCAGCCTCTGGCGGCAGGTTGCCGATAATTCACCCCTCCACTTT. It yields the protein CASSLWRQVADNSPLHF.

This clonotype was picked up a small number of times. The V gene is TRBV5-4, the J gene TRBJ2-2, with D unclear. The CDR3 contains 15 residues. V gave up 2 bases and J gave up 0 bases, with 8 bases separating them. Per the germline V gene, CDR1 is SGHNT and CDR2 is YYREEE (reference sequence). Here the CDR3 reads CASSLSPTNTGELFF. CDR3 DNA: TGTGCCAGCAGCTTATCCCCTACGAACACCGGGGAGCTGTTTTTT.

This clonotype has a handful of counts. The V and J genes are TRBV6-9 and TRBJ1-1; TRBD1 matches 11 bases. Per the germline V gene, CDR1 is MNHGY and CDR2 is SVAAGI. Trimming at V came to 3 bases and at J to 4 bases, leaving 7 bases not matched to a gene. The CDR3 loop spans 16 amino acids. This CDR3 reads CASSYGTGGSGTEAFF. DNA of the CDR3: TGTGCCAGCAGTTACGGGACAGGGGGAAGCGGCACTGAAGCTTTCTTT.

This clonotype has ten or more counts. CDR3 coding DNA: TGTGCCACGGAGGCCACAGGGGGCGGCGAGCAGTACTTC. Its protein is CATEATGGGEQYF. The rearrangement links TRBV10-3 to TRBJ2-7, with TRBD1 identical over 9 bases. CDR3 size: 13 residues. Trimming cost V 10 bases and J 6 bases; bases outside gene matches: 10. CDR1 is ENHRY, CDR2 SYGVKD, per germline.

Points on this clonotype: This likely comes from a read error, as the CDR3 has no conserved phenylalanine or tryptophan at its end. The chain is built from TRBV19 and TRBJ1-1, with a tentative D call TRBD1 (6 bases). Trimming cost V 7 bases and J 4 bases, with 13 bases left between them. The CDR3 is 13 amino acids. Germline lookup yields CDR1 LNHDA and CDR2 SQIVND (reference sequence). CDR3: CASMGTMATEAFL. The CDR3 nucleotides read TGTGCCAGTATGGGGACAATGGCCACTGAAGCTTTCCTT.

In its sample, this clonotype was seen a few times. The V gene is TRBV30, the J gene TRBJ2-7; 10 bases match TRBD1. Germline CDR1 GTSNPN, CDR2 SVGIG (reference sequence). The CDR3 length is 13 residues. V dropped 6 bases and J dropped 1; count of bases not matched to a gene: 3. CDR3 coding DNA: TGTGCCTGCGACAGGGGGCTTTCCTACGAGCAGTACTTC. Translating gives CACDRGLSYEQYF.

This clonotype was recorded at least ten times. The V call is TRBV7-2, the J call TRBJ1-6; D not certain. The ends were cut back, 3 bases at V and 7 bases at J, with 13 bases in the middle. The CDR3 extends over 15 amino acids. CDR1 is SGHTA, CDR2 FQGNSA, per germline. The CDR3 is CASSFADSSNSPLHF. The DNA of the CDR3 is TGTGCCAGCAGCTTTGCCGATTCGTCGAATTCACCCCTCCACTTT. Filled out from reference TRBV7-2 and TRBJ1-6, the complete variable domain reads GAGVSQSPSNKVTEKGKDVELRCDPISGHTALYWYRQSLGQGLEFLIYFQGNSAPDKSGLPSDRFSAERTGGSVSTLTIQRTQQEDSAVYLCASSFADSSNSPLHFGNGTRLTVT.